These T cell receptor beta chains were read from a single sample in a study of control samples from healthy donors and cancer patients. Libraries were prepared by immunoSEQ multiplex PCR; TCRdb keeps only in-frame clonotypes and omits some of them. Of 55,000 to 90,000 clones listed, approximately 80% are singletons. Input material: blood. Source of these receptors: a man over 45 in good health. The CDR3 runs from the conserved cysteine through the conserved F or W.

v_gene: TRBV6-5; j_gene: TRBJ1-5; CDR3aa: CASSYLGGSDQPQHF
v_gene: TRBV6-5; j_gene: TRBJ1-1; CDR3aa: CAIAGAGTEAFF
v_gene: TRBV12-3/TRBV12-4; j_gene: TRBJ1-2; CDR3aa: CASSLGVYGYTF
v_gene: TRBV5-6; j_gene: TRBJ1-6; CDR3aa: CASSLAGNTSPLHF
v_gene: TRBV19; j_gene: TRBJ1-3; CDR3aa: CASTIGSNSGNTIYF
v_gene: TRBV24-1; j_gene: TRBJ1-1; CDR3aa: CATSEDTGITEAFF
v_gene: TRBV3-1/TRBV3-2; j_gene: TRBJ1-1; CDR3aa: CASSQGWTGRRAFF
v_gene: TRBV6-5; j_gene: TRBJ1-4; CDR3aa: CASSYRVAEKLFF
v_gene: TRBV6-6; j_gene: TRBJ1-6; CDR3aa: CASRTDVRGNSPLHF
v_gene: TRBV19; j_gene: TRBJ1-3; CDR3aa: CASSMSSWGNTIYF
v_gene: TRBV4-2; j_gene: TRBJ2-5; CDR3aa: CASSLRGGLQETQYF
v_gene: TRBV6-4; j_gene: TRBJ1-3; CDR3aa: CASRDRSNSQSSAGNTIYF
v_gene: TRBV7-9; j_gene: TRBJ1-1; CDR3aa: CASSLALSHMNTEAFF
v_gene: TRBV30; j_gene: TRBJ2-1; CDR3aa: CAWSFKNEQFF
v_gene: TRBV9; j_gene: TRBJ1-2; CDR3aa: CASSVAGRGGGYTF
v_gene: TRBV6-5; j_gene: TRBJ2-2; CDR3aa: CASGTGSLTGELFF
v_gene: TRBV28; j_gene: TRBJ2-3; CDR3aa: CASSSQEGLAGADTQYF
v_gene: TRBV4-2; j_gene: TRBJ1-6; CDR3aa: CASRVNVNLGSNSPLHF